This T cell receptor (beta chain) was profiled in a study of CD8+CD57+ T cells in acquired aplastic anemia. The overall study: Mean DNA quantity obtained from sorted CD4+ and CD8+ cells was around 3.2 ug.

V was cut by 1 base and J by 5 bases, with 8 bases left in between. Germline V gives CDR1 LNHDA, CDR2 SQIVND (reference sequence). CDR3 length: 13 residues. Sequencing was done on patients that had shown CD8+CD57+ cell expansion by flow cytometry. Among the patients, all had severe acquired aplastic anemia. No therapy was given to patients before blood sampling. The sample holds many counts of this clonotype. The antigen remains undetermined. Study-level findings and limits: Patients shared some 30 CD8+ CDR3 sequences with controls.

Genomic DNA acted as the template from which TCR beta VDJ combination and CDR3 sequence profiling were carried out. TCRdb recomputed calls from the reads with MiXCR, one row per CDR3 protein. Among 100,000 to 150,000 distinct CDR3 sequences listed, roughly 40% were seen once. The receptor was derived from a human donor with aplastic anemia. The chain links TRBV19 to TRBJ1-1, with D unresolved. The material sequenced was sorted CD4+, CD8+, or CD8+CD57+ T cells (not recorded which) from PBMCs. The CDR3 loop reads CASSIALMTEAFF. The CDR3 DNA follows: TGTGCCAGTAGTATAGCTTTAATGACTGAAGCTTTCTTT.